This is a list of T cell receptor beta chains from one sample in a study of cytomegalovirus exposure and HLA in healthy donors. TCRdb's table, derived via immunoSEQ multiplex PCR, lists solely in-frame clones and lacks some. This sample yields 150,000 to 200,000 clones, of which less than 90% are seen a single time; around 4.1% belongs to the top ten. Input material: PBMCs. These receptor sequences come from a man in his fifties or sixties in good health and CMV-seropositive. The CDR3 runs from the conserved cysteine through the conserved F or W. The D gene is left open where the match is weak. Size is stated for part of the rows, as once, few or many counts, or as a class when the clone is expanded.

J	D	V	size	DNA	CDR3
TRBJ2-1	TRBD1	TRBV5-6	NA	TGTGCCAGCAGCTCAGGGGGATCCTACAATGAGCAGTTCTTC	CASSSGGSYNEQFF
TRBJ2-3	TRBD2	TRBV5-1	NA	TGCGCCAGCAGCTTGGGGCTAGCGGGAATGAATACGCAGTATTTT	CASSLGLAGMNTQYF
TRBJ1-3	NA	TRBV4-1	NA	TGCGCCAGCAGCCAAGAGGCGACATTAGCTGGAAACACCATATATTTT	CASSQEATLAGNTIYF
TRBJ2-7	TRBD1	TRBV18	few	TGTGCCAGCTCACCGGGGGACAGCTACGAGCAGTACTTC	CASSPGDSYEQYF
TRBJ2-1	TRBD1	TRBV5-1	NA	TGCGCCAGCAGCGAGACAGGGGGTGGATACAATGAGCAGTTCTTC	CASSETGGGYNEQFF
TRBJ1-4	TRBD1	TRBV5-1	NA	TGCGCCAGCAGCTTGGGGACAGGGAGGGAAAAACTGTTTTTT	CASSLGTGREKLFF
TRBJ2-2	TRBD1	TRBV28	NA	TGTGCCAGCAGTCCCCCCCGGGACAGGAACACCGGGGAGCTGTTTTTT	CASSPPRDRNTGELFF
TRBJ2-1	TRBD1	TRBV27	NA	TGTGCCAGCAGTCTCTACGGGACAGGGGACTACAATGAGCAGTTCTTC	CASSLYGTGDYNEQFF
TRBJ1-1	TRBD1	TRBV6-5	NA	TGTGCCAGCAGTAACGACAGGGGAAGAGTTGGAGCTTTCTTT	CASSNDRGRVGAFF
TRBJ1-1	TRBD1	TRBV5-4	few	TGTGCCAGCAGCCCGCCAAGGACAGGTTCGAACACTGAAGCTTTCTTT	CASSPPRTGSNTEAFF
TRBJ2-1	TRBD2	TRBV7-3	NA	TGTGCCAGCAGCTCGGGACTAAGCTCCTACAATGAGCAGTTCTTC	CASSSGLSSYNEQFF
TRBJ2-1	NA	TRBV6-1	NA	TGTGCCAGCAGTGAAAGGACTGATTACAATGAGCAGTTCTTC	CASSERTDYNEQFF
TRBJ1-2	TRBD1	TRBV28	NA	TGTGCCAGCAGCCTGGGACAGAACTATGGCTACACCTTC	CASSLGQNYGYTF
TRBJ1-3	NA	TRBV30	once	TGTGCCTGGAGTGTAAATCGGGGGGCCATATATTTT	CAWSVNRGAIYF
TRBJ2-3	TRBD2	TRBV19	NA	TGTGCCAGTTCTTTTAGCGGGGGGGATACGCAGTATTTT	CASSFSGGDTQYF
TRBJ2-3	NA	TRBV5-5	NA	TGTGCCAGCAGCTTGGGTGGCGGCTACGGGACAGATACGCAGTATTTT	CASSLGGGYGTDTQYF
TRBJ2-5	TRBD2	TRBV7-2	once	TGTGCCAGCAGCTTCGGGGGGACTCAAGAGACCCAGTACTTC	CASSFGGTQETQYF
TRBJ2-2	TRBD2	TRBV5-4	NA	TGTGCCAGCAGCGGAGAGCGGGAGAGGGACACCGGGGAGCTGTTTTTT	CASSGERERDTGELFF
TRBJ2-3	TRBD1	TRBV7-3	NA	TGTGCCAGCAGCTTAGCCGGGACAGGGCTGGGAGATACGCAGTATTTT	CASSLAGTGLGDTQYF
TRBJ2-7	TRBD2	TRBV7-9	NA	TGTGCCAGCAGCTTAGGACTAGCGGTGCCCTACGAGCAGTACTTC	CASSLGLAVPYEQYF
TRBJ1-1	NA	TRBV6-1	NA	TGTGCCAGCAGTGAAGAACGAGCGACTGAAGCTTTCTTT	CASSEERATEAFF
TRBJ2-7	TRBD2	TRBV27	NA	TGTGCCAGCAGTTCCGGGGGACTAGCGGAACGTTTC	CASSSGGLAERF
TRBJ2-3	NA	TRBV19	NA	TGTGCCACCCGGGATCGGAGGTACACAGATACGCAGTATTTT	CATRDRRYTDTQYF
TRBJ1-4	NA	TRBV6-6	NA	TGTGCCAGCAGTTATGGGGGGACTAATGAAAAACTGTTTTTT	CASSYGGTNEKLFF
TRBJ2-2	TRBD2	TRBV4-1	NA	TGCGCCAGCAGCCCGGGACTAGCGGACACCGGGGAGCTGTTTTTT	CASSPGLADTGELFF
TRBJ2-2	NA	TRBV19	NA	TGTGCCAGTAGCGGCGGAGCATTTACCACCGGGGAGCTGTTTTTT	CASSGGAFTTGELFF
TRBJ1-1	TRBD1	TRBV7-9	few	TGTGCCAGCAGACAAGGACAGGGTGGCACTGAAGCTTTCTTT	CASRQGQGGTEAFF